This T cell receptor (beta chain) is from a study of CD8+ T cells in alopecia areata (dated by TCRdb to the late 2010s). Study-wide context: Treated patients were enrolled in an open-label pilot trial of oral tofacitinib, 5 to 10 mg twice daily, for moderate-to-severe alopecia areata. Scalp clonality was compared among normal scalp (n=4), patchy alopecia areata scalp (n=8), and alopecia totalis/universalis scalp (n=8). Human TCRbeta sequencing covered scalp tissue and sorted CD4+ and CD8+ peripheral blood T cells from patchy and totalis/universalis alopecia areata patients and healthy controls. Biopsies were taken from tofacitinib-treated patients at baseline and again at 4 and 24 weeks into treatment, and several of those patients also had a later scalp biopsy. High-throughput TCRbeta sequencing was used to examine T cell clonal expansion in alopecia areata in both the C3H/HeJ mouse model and human patients. Tofacitinib was given for 6 to 18 months, followed by 6 months of follow-up off drug to assess delayed response and recurrence. TCRbeta CDR3 regions were amplified by immunoSEQ multiplex PCR with 35 Vbeta forward and 13 Jbeta reverse primers. The RNA source kit depended on sample type: the PAXgene miRNA kit for fixed scalp, the miRNeasy kit for PBMCs, and the RNeasy kit for mouse skin. General study outcomes and caveats: TCR sequences shared between patients were less clear than in mice, possibly partly because of HLA diversity in the patient population. Compared with normal scalp, lesional scalp, particularly in alopecia totalis/universalis, had higher clonality and more expanded CD8+ clones, which suggests antigenic drive. Scalp TCR repertoire analysis is complicated because resident alphabeta T cells in normal human skin are also sequenced, whereas mouse skin is dominated by gammadelta T cells.

The CDR3 sequence holds 15 residues, the cysteine and phenylalanine included. This entry keeps only the CDR3 DNA: 45 bases, framed from base 1. V was cut back by 6 bases and J by 2 bases, leaving a gap of 17 bases between them. Based on the germline V gene (reference sequence), the CDR1 and CDR2 sequences are SGHNT and YYREEE. This clone was seen a handful of times. Its antigen has not been determined. Base qualities are not provided; no much larger clone lies one nucleotide away. The method was the immunoSEQ multiplex PCR assay. To provide template for TCR sequencing, every sample had RNA extracted and reverse transcribed into cDNA. First-strand cDNA was synthesized with SuperScript III using a 2:1 mix of oligo-dT and random hexamers. A synthetic immune receptor repertoire was used to assess amplification bias, and residual bias was removed computationally. On the authors' methods: Raw reads were preprocessed for error removal, and CDR3 was defined according to IMGT conventions as running from the conserved cysteine to phenylalanine. Clonality was calculated as 1 minus Shannon entropy normalized by log2 of the number of productive unique TCRs. Scalp TCRbeta sequences were cross-referenced with sorted blood CD4 and CD8 repertoires so that the CD4 or CD8 identity of scalp clones could be inferred. What TCRdb holds here is the immuneACCESS table cut down to in-frame rearrangements. Part of the clones is not present; checked against another copy, under half of the missing clones reflect an unresolved V gene, and the others are unexplained. D and trimming were read from the DNA, whereas the V and J calls and clone size are those reported in that table. A total of more than 95,000 clones appear in this sample, roughly two fifths of them only once. Jointly, the top ten make up 1% to 1.5% of the sample.

Peripheral blood and lesional scalp punch biopsies were obtained from patients with alopecia areata. PBMCs were isolated by density centrifugation and stained for CD3, CD4 and CD8, and CD4+ and CD8+ T cells were sorted on a FACSAria. This sequence originates from a human donor with alopecia areata. Here the chain combines TRBV5-4 and TRBJ1-1; perhaps TRBD1 is the D gene, with 6 bases matching. Source material: CD4+ T cells sorted from blood. The CDR3 protein sequence reads: CASNVGGQTNTEAFF. The bases read TGTGCCAGCAACGTTGGGGGCCAGACAAACACTGAAGCTTTCTTT.